One sample yielded the 26 T cell receptor beta chains listed below, sequenced in a study of T cell responses to AZD1222 COVID-19 vaccine. Assay used: immunoSEQ multiplex PCR; TCRdb lists only in-frame clones, some missing. The table shows about 120,000 clones, with around 90% occurring only once. Sample: peripheral blood, taken 28 days after the second dose of the MenACWY control vaccine. These receptors were obtained from an adult who received the MenACWY meningococcal vaccine as a control.

This clone has a handful of counts. The chain has TRBV27 and TRBJ2-1; D is unresolved. The CDR3 sequence is 15 residues long. CDR1 and CDR2 from the germline V gene are MNHEY and SMNVEV (reference sequence). V lost 3 bases, J lost 4 bases, and 13 bases lay in between. CDR3 sequence reads: CASSFLGSVYNEQFF. The CDR3 DNA sequence: TGTGCCAGCAGTTTTCTCGGGTCCGTTTACAATGAGCAGTTCTTC.

The chain joins TRBV9 to TRBJ2-3; possibly TRBD1 for D (7 bases). The CDR3 is 15 residues long. Germline CDR1 SGDLS, CDR2 YYNGEE. The V end lost 3 bases, the J end lost 3 bases, and 14 bases lay between the germline ends. The CDR3 loop reads CASSAGLRGTDTQYF. For the CDR3, the DNA is TGTGCCAGCAGCGCGGGACTCAGGGGGACAGATACGCAGTATTTT.

V usage is TRBV19 and J usage is TRBJ2-2; D not certain. V was pared by 7 bases and J by 4 bases, with 16 bases between. Germline V gives CDR1 LNHDA, CDR2 SQIVND (reference sequence). The CDR3 consists of 15 residues. Here the CDR3 DNA reads TGTGCCAGTATCGCAAGGCCTGGTCCCACCGGGGAGCTGTTTTTT. Translated: CASIARPGPTGELFF. Full variable domain (outside the CDR3, taken from reference TRBV19 and TRBJ2-2): DGGITQSPKYLFRKEGQNVTLSCEQNLNHDAMYWYRQDPGQGLRLIYYSQIVNDFQKGDIAEGYSVSREKKESFPLTVTSAQKNPTAFYLCASIARPGPTGELFFGEGSRLTVL.

The rearrangement links TRBV5-1 to TRBJ2-7; TRBD2 agrees at 7 bases. The CDR3 sequence is 14 residues long. Trimming took 4 bases from V and 6 from J; bases not matched to a gene: 10. CDR1 and CDR2 from the germline V gene are SGHRS and YFSETQ. CDR3 in amino acids: CASSSQGGEGEQYF. The CDR3 DNA follows: TGCGCCAGCAGCAGCCAGGGTGGGGAGGGCGAGCAGTACTTC.

This clone was recorded only once. The chain has TRBV29-1 and TRBJ2-7; 7 bases align to TRBD2. After removal of 3 bases from V and 2 bases from J, the junction contained 7 bases not matched to a gene. This CDR3 has 14 amino acids. The germline V gene encodes CDR1 SQVTM and CDR2 ANQGSEA. The CDR3 DNA is TGCAGCGTTGAGGTCCGGGAGGTACCCTACGAGCAGTACTTC. Translation: CSVEVREVPYEQYF.

The V gene is TRBV28, the J gene TRBJ2-7, with 8 bases matching TRBD2. This CDR3 is 16 amino acids long. Trimming at V came to 4 bases and at J to 1 base, leaving 9 bases not matched to a gene. The germline V gene encodes CDR1 MDHEN and CDR2 SYDVKM. For the CDR3, the DNA is TGTGCCAGCAGTTCGGGGGGGTCTAGCCGATCCTACGAGCAGTACTTC. This translates into CASSSGGSSRSYEQYF. The variable domain in full, completed from reference TRBV28 and TRBJ2-7, reads DVKVTQSSRYLVKRTGEKVFLECVQDMDHENMFWYRQDPGLGLRLIYFSYDVKMKEKGDIPEGYSVSREKKERFSLILESASTNQTSMYLCASSSGGSSRSYEQYFGPGTRLTVT.

This clone has a single count. The rearrangement joins TRBV14 to TRBJ2-1; no clear D. Trimming removed 0 bases at V and 9 bases at J, with 15 bases between. Germline loops: CDR1 SGHDN, CDR2 FVKESK. The CDR3 runs 15 residues. CDR3 in amino acids: CASSQDRARASEQFF. The CDR3 DNA sequence: TGTGCCAGCAGCCAAGATCGGGCTAGGGCGAGTGAGCAGTTCTTC. The full variable domain, completed using reference TRBV14 and TRBJ2-1, is EAGVTQFPSHSVIEKGQTVTLRCDPISGHDNLYWYRRVMGKEIKFLLHFVKESKQDESGMPNNRFLAERTGGTYSTLKVQPAELEDSGVYFCASSQDRARASEQFFGPGTRLTVL.

The genes are TRBV10-2 and TRBJ2-1, with a possible D match to TRBD2 (6 bases). Germline CDR1 is WSHSY and CDR2 is SAAADI. The V gene lost 2 bases and the J gene lost 3 bases, with 17 bases spanning the gap. The CDR3 consists of 17 residues. The CDR3 bases are TGCGCCAGCAGTGAGCCCCGACTAGTTTTTCTCTACAATGAGCAGTTCTTC. Translated, it gives CASSEPRLVFLYNEQFF.

The V gene is TRBV7-8, the J gene TRBJ2-7, with D unresolved. Trimming removed 4 bases from V and 5 bases from J, with 15 bases in between. The CDR3 is 14 amino acids. Germline V lookup: CDR1 SGHVS, CDR2 FQNEAQ. CDR3 coding DNA: TGTGCCAGCAGCTACGACATGTCTGCCCACGAGCAGTACTTC. Translating gives CASSYDMSAHEQYF. Supplemented by reference TRBV7-8 and TRBJ2-7, the full variable domain reads GAGVSQSPRYKVAKRGQDVALRCDPISGHVSLFWYQQALGQGPEFLTYFQNEAQLDKSGLPSDRFFAERPEGSVSTLKIQRTQQEDSAVYLCASSYDMSAHEQYFGPGTRLTVT.

The chain links TRBV10-2 to TRBJ2-3; D remains unclear. V lost 5 bases and J lost 3, with 12 bases in between. CDR3 size: 14 residues. Per the germline V gene, CDR1 is WSHSY and CDR2 is SAAADI. In nucleotides, the CDR3 is TGCGCCAGCAGTTTGTCTAGTATAACAGATACGCAGTATTTT. Residues: CASSLSSITDTQYF.

J is TRBJ2-7 and V is TRBV5-6; a weak D match, TRBD2 (6 bases). This CDR3 contains 14 residues. Trimming cost V 3 bases and J 0 bases, with 10 bases left between them. CDR1 and CDR2 (germline): SGHDT, YYEEEE. CDR3 sequence (DNA): TGTGCCAGCAGCTACGGGGGAACCTCCTACGAGCAGTACTTC. Translation gives CASSYGGTSYEQYF.

The chain recombines TRBV15 with TRBJ2-1, with D possibly TRBD2 on 5 matching bases. The germline V and J ends were trimmed by 0 bases and 9 bases, with 12 bases remaining between them. Germline V gene sequence: CDR1 LNHNV, CDR2 YYDKDF (reference sequence). This CDR3 has 14 residues. This CDR3 is CATSRDLASTEQFF. The CDR3 nucleotides read TGTGCCACCAGCAGAGACCTAGCTTCAACTGAGCAGTTCTTC.

The rearrangement uses TRBV7-3 and TRBJ2-1; tentatively, D is TRBD1 or TRBD2 (5 bases each). Between the trimmed V and J ends, which lost 1 base and 4 bases, there was a span of 11 bases. The CDR3 is 15 residues long. The germline gives CDR1 SGHTA, CDR2 FQGTGA. CDR3 region: CASSLIPGAYNEQFF. The CDR3 DNA sequence: TGTGCCAGCAGCTTAATCCCCGGGGCTTACAATGAGCAGTTCTTC.

The chain combines TRBV9 with TRBJ2-7, with 8 bases identical to TRBD1. With 3 bases clipped from V and 4 bases from J, the junction kept 6 bases outside the gene matches. CDR3 size: 14 residues. Germline V gene sequence: CDR1 SGDLS, CDR2 YYNGEE. CDR3 sequence reads: CASSADRVGYEQYF. The CDR3 coding sequence is TGTGCCAGCAGCGCGGACAGGGTAGGTTACGAGCAGTACTTC.

The J gene is TRBJ2-3, the V gene TRBV28, with 7 bases that match TRBD1. The CDR3 spans 15 residues. Germline V lookup: CDR1 MDHEN, CDR2 SYDVKM. V lost 7 bases and J lost 4; bases outside the gene matches: 11. CDR3 sequence (DNA): TGTGCCAGCACGGTGGGGACAGCCACCCCAGATACGCAGTATTTT. It specifies CASTVGTATPDTQYF.

The CDR3 region is CASTSGAGSSYNSPLHF. The CDR3 DNA follows: TGTGCCAGCACCTCGGGAGCAGGGAGCTCCTATAATTCACCCCTCCACTTT. The chain links TRBV27 to TRBJ1-6, with D possibly matching TRBD1 (5 bases). With 7 bases removed from V and 0 bases from J, the gap between germline ends came to 16 bases. The length of the CDR3 is 17 residues. The germline V gene has CDR1 MNHEY and CDR2 SMNVEV (reference sequence).

The count of this clone is one. The J gene is TRBJ1-2, the V gene TRBV29-1, with D hard to call. The V gene's germline CDR1 is SQVTM and CDR2 ANQGSEA. The length of the CDR3 is 13 residues. V was shortened by 2 bases and J by 6 bases, with 13 bases between the two germline ends. The CDR3 loop is CSVESGRYNGYTF. DNA for the CDR3: TGCAGCGTTGAAAGTGGGAGGTATAATGGCTACACCTTC.

The chain is built from TRBV7-6 and TRBJ1-6; perhaps TRBD1 as D (5 bases). V lost 4 bases, J lost 0 bases, and 7 bases lay in between. This CDR3 region has 15 residues. Germline CDR1 and CDR2: SGHVS and FNYEAQ. CDR3 loop: CASSYDSSYNSPLHF. Written as DNA, the CDR3 is TGTGCCAGCAGCTACGACAGCTCCTATAATTCACCCCTCCACTTT.

The chain links TRBV3-1 (or the pseudogene TRBV3-2) to TRBJ2-3; D is undetermined. CDR3 length equals 14 residues. Germline CDR1 and CDR2: LGHDT and YNNKEL (reference sequence). V was cut by 4 bases and J by 4 bases, with 12 bases left in between. The CDR3 region is CASSLVSAADTQYF. The CDR3 bases are TGTGCCAGCAGCCTAGTCTCAGCTGCAGATACGCAGTATTTT.

V usage is TRBV28 and J usage is TRBJ1-5, with D possibly being TRBD1 (5 bases). Trimming took 6 bases from V and 2 from J, leaving 14 bases between them. Germline V gene sequence: CDR1 MDHEN, CDR2 SYDVKM. This CDR3 has 15 amino acids. This CDR3 reads CASRSEGIGNQPQHF. The CDR3 DNA reads TGTGCCAGCAGATCCGAGGGGATCGGCAATCAGCCCCAGCATTTT.

The V gene is TRBV6-5, the J gene TRBJ2-3, with 7 bases lining up with TRBD1. The CDR3 is 15 residues long. With 6 bases clipped from V and 7 bases from J, the junction kept 13 bases outside the gene matches. The germline CDR1 and CDR2 sequences are MNHEY and SVGAGI. CDR3 loop: CASSLDRLGTNTQYF. CDR3 DNA sequence: TGTGCCAGCAGCTTGGACAGGCTTGGGACGAATACGCAGTATTTT.

The rearrangement joins TRBV5-1 to TRBJ2-5, with 11 positions matching TRBD2. Unmatched junction bases numbered 9, after V lost 3 bases and J lost 5 bases. This CDR3 is 16 amino acids long. Germline loops: CDR1 SGHRS, CDR2 YFSETQ. The CDR3 is CASSSRLAGRRETQYF. Here the CDR3 DNA reads TGCGCCAGCAGCTCAAGACTAGCGGGACGTCGGGAGACCCAGTACTTC.

This sequence joins TRBV28 and TRBJ2-3, with TRBD2 matching 7 bases. The CDR3 has 16 residues. V lost 4 bases and J lost 6; bases outside the gene matches: 13. Germline V gene sequence: CDR1 MDHEN, CDR2 SYDVKM. Written as DNA, the CDR3 is TGTGCCAGCAGTTCCCTCCAAGCGGGGTGGGTGGATACGCAGTATTTT. Translation: CASSSLQAGWVDTQYF.

The CDR3 DNA reads TGTGCCAGCAGTTTAGCGGGCGGGGGAGAGACCCAGTACTTC. Translation: CASSLAGGGETQYF. The chain uses TRBV27 and TRBJ2-5; 7 positions agree with TRBD2. The V gene end was trimmed by 2 bases and the J gene end by 4 bases; junction bases not matched to a gene: 4. This CDR3 has 14 residues. Germline V gene data show CDR1 as MNHEY and CDR2 as SMNVEV (reference sequence).

Only one count was recorded for this clone. The chain carries TRBV28 and TRBJ1-2, with 8 bases that match TRBD1. The CDR3 covers 15 residues. After removal of 5 bases from V and 8 bases from J, the junction contained 13 bases not matched to a gene. CDR1 and CDR2 from the germline V gene are MDHEN and SYDVKM. CDR3 region: CASSPLGQAFGGYTF. The DNA for the CDR3 is TGTGCCAGCAGTCCGCTGGGACAGGCCTTTGGGGGCTACACCTTC.

This clone appeared a few times. The rearrangement joins TRBV11-3 to TRBJ1-5; a possible D gene is TRBD1 (5 bases). Between the trimmed V and J ends, which lost 6 bases and 0 bases, there was a span of 15 bases. This CDR3 spans 16 amino acids. The germline gives CDR1 SGHNT, CDR2 YENEEA. The CDR3 DNA sequence: TGTGCCAGCAGAAGTACAGGAGATTATAGCAATCAGCCCCAGCATTTT. Residues: CASRSTGDYSNQPQHF. Combining the CDR3 with reference TRBV11-3 and TRBJ1-5 gives the whole variable domain EAGVVQSPRYKIIEKKQPVAFWCNPISGHNTLYWYLQNLGQGPELLIRYENEEAVDDSQLPKDRFSAERLKGVDSTLKIQPAELGDSAVYLCASRSTGDYSNQPQHFGDGTRLSIL.